Given below is one T cell receptor (beta chain) in context. Its cognate antigen has yet to be identified. No much larger clone is present one base from it, and per-base qualities are unavailable. The data were taken from a study of lymphopenia after photon versus proton radiotherapy (dated by TCRdb to between 2017 and 2020). About the full investigation: In patients with gastrointestinal tumors who developed high-grade lymphopenia, the study compared the immunological effects of photon radiation therapy with those of proton radiation therapy. The study was designed to characterize how the impact on the immune system differs between the two radiation modalities. The roughly 18 patients in the cohort had gastrointestinal tumors, were treated with either photon or proton therapy, and subsequently developed lymphopenia. What the study reported, not specific to this receptor: During treatment, patients who received proton therapy stayed relatively stable, whereas patients who received photon therapy lost naive T cells and TCR diversity and gained effector/memory populations. Across the cohort, a larger post-nadir drop in TCR diversity was inversely correlated with overall survival time among patients who died. After the lymphocyte count nadir, photon-treated repertoires showed oligoclonal expansion, especially of CD8+ Temra cells, which drove the drop in diversity. The authors looked at the survival association only in patients who died, and they framed better survival with proton therapy as a possibility rather than a demonstrated result.

The V end loses 4 bases and the J end loses 3 bases, and a stretch of 12 bases separates them. From its cysteine to its phenylalanine, the CDR3 spans 15 amino acids. Kept here is only the CDR3 DNA, which spans 45 bases and is read in frame from base 1. According to the germline V gene, CDR1 reads SGHDN and CDR2 reads FVKESK. The library was obtained by the immunoSEQ multiplex PCR assay. T cell repertoires were profiled by deep sequencing of rearranged TCR beta loci, alongside multiparametric flow cytometry. The immuneACCESS repertoire file appears here via TCRdb, limited to in-frame rearrangements. These files lack a portion of the clones; in checked studies, under half of the deficit traces to unresolved V genes, and the cause of the others is not known. The sample table holds about 29,000 clones, of which approximately 86% were seen once. 50% of the sample belongs to the ten largest clones.

The receptor was derived from a woman in her sixties with cholangiocarcinoma. Some clones in this sample may be carry-over from other donors' samples. Recombination connected TRBV14 to TRBJ1-4; a tentative D match to TRBD1 spans 6 bases. The material was peripheral blood, obtained from a patient treated with proton-based radiotherapy. The CDR3 region has the sequence CASSPTGMANEKLFF. The nucleotide sequence is TGTGCCAGCAGCCCTACAGGGATGGCTAATGAAAAACTGTTTTTT.